Each of the 23 T cell receptor beta chains below was sequenced from the same sample in a study of blood T cell repertoires in COVID-19. The table came from immunoSEQ multiplex PCR; TCRdb's copy has only in-frame clones and leaves some out. The data contain almost 250,000 clones, about 89% of them singletons. Sequencing was done on a sample of PBMCs or T cells enriched from blood (not recorded which). These receptors were taken from a woman in her thirties who had recovered from COVID-19.

The CDR3 region has the DNA TGTGCTAGTGGTTTGGCCGGAGTAGCGGGAGGGTCCTACGAGCAGTACTTC. Protein sequence: CASGLAGVAGGSYEQYF. The chain uses TRBV12-5 and TRBJ2-7; 11 nucleotides align to TRBD2. Trimming took 1 base from V and 1 from J; bases not matched to a gene: 6. This CDR3 contains 17 residues. Germline loops: CDR1 LGHNT, CDR2 FRNRAP.

This clone was seen just once. This chain uses TRBV2 with TRBJ2-1; 10 bases are shared with TRBD2. The junction had 14 bases not matched to a gene; V was cut back by 10 bases and J by 8 bases. Germline V CDR1 and CDR2: SNHLY, FYNNEI. The CDR3 has 15 amino acids. In DNA, the CDR3 is TGTGCCAACCCGAGGGCTAGCGGGAGTCAGGATGAGCAGTTCTTC. Its translation is CANPRASGSQDEQFF.

V is TRBV7-9 and J is TRBJ1-3; D unresolved. This CDR3 has 15 amino acids. V lost 3 bases and J lost 1, with 10 bases in between. Germline V lookup: CDR1 SEHNR, CDR2 FQNEAQ (reference sequence). The CDR3 sequence: CASSFVRASGNTIYF. The DNA for the CDR3 is TGTGCCAGCAGCTTTGTGCGGGCTTCTGGAAACACCATATATTTT. The variable domain in full, completed from reference TRBV7-9 and TRBJ1-3, reads DTGVSQNPRHKITKRGQNVTFRCDPISEHNRLYWYRQTLGQGPEFLTYFQNEAQLEKSRLLSDRFSAERPKGSFSTLEIQRTEQGDSAMYLCASSFVRASGNTIYFGEGSWLTVV.

The chain carries TRBV27 and TRBJ2-1, with D hard to call. V lost 5 bases and J 4 bases, leaving 6 bases between the germline ends. This CDR3 contains 12 residues. Germline CDR1 is MNHEY and CDR2 is SMNVEV (reference sequence). The CDR3 region is CASSVLYNEQFF. The DNA for the CDR3 is TGTGCCAGCAGTGTCTTATACAATGAGCAGTTCTTC.

The chain couples TRBV10-3 to TRBJ1-1; D is uncertain. V lost 6 bases to trimming and J lost 1 base, with 6 bases between them. The CDR3 loop spans 12 amino acids. The germline V gene has CDR1 ENHRY and CDR2 SYGVKD. CDR3 in DNA: TGTGCCATCAGGGGCGCGAACACTGAAGCTTTCTTT. Translating it yields CAIRGANTEAFF.

This clone was counted many times. The chain employs TRBV5-6 and TRBJ1-5, with a possible D match to TRBD1 (5 bases). V lost 4 bases, J lost 1 base, and 9 bases lay in between. CDR3 size: 14 residues. Germline CDR1 and CDR2: SGHDT and YYEEEE. The CDR3 region is CASSPRQSNQPQHF. DNA of the CDR3: TGTGCCAGCAGCCCCCGACAGAGCAATCAGCCCCAGCATTTT.

The chain couples TRBV7-9 to TRBJ1-2, with D maybe TRBD1 (5 bases). The CDR3 length is 17 residues. Germline V gene sequence: CDR1 SEHNR, CDR2 FQNEAQ (reference sequence). Trimming took off 5 bases at V and 4 bases at J, with 23 bases between the two ends. This CDR3 reads CASSPTSGGGLIYGYTF. The CDR3 nucleotides are TGTGCCAGCAGCCCCACGTCTGGGGGGGGTCTCATCTATGGCTACACCTTC.

This chain links TRBV10-3 with TRBJ1-3; D possibly corresponds to TRBD1 (5 bases). The CDR3 loop spans 13 amino acids. The ends were cut back, 6 bases at V and 4 bases at J, with 10 bases in the middle. The germline CDR1 and CDR2 sequences are ENHRY and SYGVKD. The CDR3 DNA sequence: TGTGCCATCAGCGTGAACAGGGGAAACACCATATATTTT. Translation: CAISVNRGNTIYF.

The chain has TRBV6-5 and TRBJ1-1; D is ambiguous. The CDR3 is 13 residues long. Trimming pared 5 bases from V and 1 base from J, leaving 8 bases between. Germline CDR1 and CDR2: MNHEY and SVGAGI. DNA of the CDR3: TGTGCCAGCAGTCAGTCCAGGAACACTGAAGCTTTCTTT. This gives the protein CASSQSRNTEAFF.

This clone was seen more than once but under ten times. The V gene is TRBV6-5, the J gene TRBJ2-3, with a tentative D call TRBD2 (6 bases). Trimming left V 3 bases short and J 3 bases short, with 7 bases between. The CDR3 runs 13 residues. CDR1 is MNHEY and CDR2 is SVGAGI in the germline V gene. CDR3 in amino acids: CASSYLATDTQYF. The CDR3 DNA is TGTGCCAGCAGTTATCTAGCGACAGATACGCAGTATTTT.

This clone was picked up a small number of times. The chain is built from TRBV4-1 and TRBJ2-3; D perhaps matches TRBD2 (6 bases). The V gene's germline CDR1 is MGHRA and CDR2 YSYEKL. There are 14 residues in the CDR3. V was clipped by 4 bases and J by 8 bases, with 16 bases between them. The CDR3 spells CASSRGDSRGTQYF. CDR3 coding DNA: TGCGCCAGCAGCCGAGGGGACTCCCGGGGTACGCAGTATTTT.

This clone was seen only once. The V and J genes are TRBV7-2 and TRBJ1-2, with TRBD1 identical over 9 bases. V was pared by 1 base and J by 6 bases, with 6 bases of the junction left unmatched. CDR1 is SGHTA, CDR2 FQGNSA, per germline. The CDR3 runs 15 residues. The CDR3 reads CASSLGRDRANGYTF. CDR3 nucleotides: TGTGCCAGCAGCTTAGGCAGGGACAGGGCTAATGGCTACACCTTC. Drawing the rest from reference TRBV7-2 and TRBJ1-2, the complete variable domain is GAGVSQSPSNKVTEKGKDVELRCDPISGHTALYWYRQSLGQGLEFLIYFQGNSAPDKSGLPSDRFSAERTGGSVSTLTIQRTQQEDSAVYLCASSLGRDRANGYTFGSGTRLTVV.

The genes are TRBV28 and TRBJ1-6; D is possibly TRBD1 (6 bases). The CDR3 covers 14 residues. Trimming pared 3 bases from V and 9 bases from J, leaving 12 bases between. The V gene's germline CDR1 is MDHEN and CDR2 SYDVKM. CDR3: CASSFDRQASPLHF. CDR3 nucleotides: TGTGCCAGCAGTTTCGACAGGCAGGCTTCACCCCTCCACTTT. Based on the CDR3 plus reference TRBV28 and TRBJ1-6, the full variable domain is DVKVTQSSRYLVKRTGEKVFLECVQDMDHENMFWYRQDPGLGLRLIYFSYDVKMKEKGDIPEGYSVSREKKERFSLILESASTNQTSMYLCASSFDRQASPLHFGNGTRLTVT.

A word on this clone: The same CDR3 can be traced to other DNA sequences in this sample. The chain uses TRBV6-1 and TRBJ1-1; TRBD1 aligns across 8 bases. The CDR3 runs 14 residues. With V trimmed by 1 base and J by 3 bases, 1 base remained unmatched. Per the germline V gene, CDR1 is MNHNS and CDR2 is SASEGT. CDR3 loop: CASSEDRGDTEAFF. The CDR3 DNA follows: TGTGCCAGCAGTGAAGACAGGGGGGACACTGAAGCTTTCTTT.

This chain connects TRBV11-2 to TRBJ2-1; D call uncertain. Per the germline V gene, CDR1 is SGHAT and CDR2 is FQNNGV. V was clipped by 0 bases and J by 6 bases, with 27 bases between them. CDR3 length: 20 amino acids. The CDR3 region has the DNA TGTGCCAGCAGCTTAGATCCGATGATTCGCGGTGGCGGTTTCATCAATGAGCAGTTCTTC. Amino acids: CASSLDPMIRGGGFINEQFF.

The chain couples TRBV10-3 to TRBJ1-6; 9 bases align to TRBD1. Germline lookup yields CDR1 ENHRY and CDR2 SYGVKD. V shed 6 bases, J shed 6 bases, and the junction held 3 bases outside the gene matches. This CDR3 comprises 14 residues. The CDR3 here is CAIRGTGINSPLHF. CDR3 nucleotides: TGTGCCATCAGGGGGACAGGGATTAATTCACCCCTCCACTTT.

The V and J genes are TRBV6-5 and TRBJ1-5; 7 nucleotides match TRBD1. There are 14 residues in the CDR3. Germline CDR1 reads MNHEY; CDR2 reads SVGAGI. V dropped 2 bases and J dropped 4; count of bases not matched to a gene: 2. The CDR3 loop is CASSYNRGNQPQHF. The CDR3 coding sequence is TGTGCCAGCAGTTACAACAGGGGAAATCAGCCCCAGCATTTT.

This rearrangement joins TRBV19 to TRBJ2-7; 9 bases agree with TRBD2. V shed 2 bases, J shed 7 bases, and the junction held 6 bases outside the gene matches. Germline V lookup: CDR1 LNHDA, CDR2 SQIVND (reference sequence). The CDR3 loop spans 14 amino acids. The CDR3 DNA sequence: TGTGCCAGTAGTATACCGGGACTAGCAGGAGAGCAGTACTTC. It encodes CASSIPGLAGEQYF.

The chain couples TRBV28 to TRBJ2-7, with D perhaps matching TRBD2 (6 bases). Germline values: CDR1 MDHEN, CDR2 SYDVKM. The length of the CDR3 is 14 residues. V lost 6 bases and J 0 bases, leaving 12 bases between the germline ends. CDR3 DNA: TGTGCCAGCAGGGGGGGTGGGGTCTCCTACGAGCAGTACTTC. It translates to CASRGGGVSYEQYF.

This sequence joins TRBV10-3 and TRBJ1-3; no definite D call. V lost 0 bases to trimming and J lost 0 bases, with 15 bases between them. The CDR3 is made up of 18 amino acids. Germline CDR1 is ENHRY and CDR2 is SYGVKD. Written as DNA, the CDR3 is TGTGCCATCAGTGAGTCCTCGGCAGGTGCTAACTCTGGAAACACCATATATTTT. Residues: CAISESSAGANSGNTIYF.

This clone was recorded a few times. This sequence joins TRBV6-1 and TRBJ1-1; TRBD1 aligns across 8 bases. This CDR3 is built from 15 residues. Trimming at V came to 3 bases and at J to 4 bases, leaving 7 bases not matched to a gene. The V gene's germline CDR1 is MNHNS and CDR2 SASEGT. The CDR3 DNA reads TGTGCCAGCAGTGAGACAGGGGCAGGGGCCACTGAAGCTTTCTTT. Translated, it gives CASSETGAGATEAFF.

The rearrangement joins TRBV18 to TRBJ2-1; 7 bases are a match to TRBD1. Germline V gene data show CDR1 as KGHSH and CDR2 as LQKENI. The CDR3 covers 15 residues. V lost 4 bases to trimming and J lost 3 bases; unmatched junction nucleotides: 6. The chain's CDR3 is CASSQGATDYNEQFF. In DNA form, the CDR3 reads TGTGCCAGCTCACAGGGGGCTACCGACTACAATGAGCAGTTCTTC.

This clone occurred once. V is TRBV12-3 or TRBV12-4 and J is TRBJ1-3; no reliable D call. Trimming removed 7 bases from V and 4 bases from J, with 5 bases in between. The CDR3 runs to 11 residues. The CDR3 sequence is CASTLGNTIYF. The CDR3 bases are TGTGCCAGCACCCTGGGAAACACCATATATTTT.